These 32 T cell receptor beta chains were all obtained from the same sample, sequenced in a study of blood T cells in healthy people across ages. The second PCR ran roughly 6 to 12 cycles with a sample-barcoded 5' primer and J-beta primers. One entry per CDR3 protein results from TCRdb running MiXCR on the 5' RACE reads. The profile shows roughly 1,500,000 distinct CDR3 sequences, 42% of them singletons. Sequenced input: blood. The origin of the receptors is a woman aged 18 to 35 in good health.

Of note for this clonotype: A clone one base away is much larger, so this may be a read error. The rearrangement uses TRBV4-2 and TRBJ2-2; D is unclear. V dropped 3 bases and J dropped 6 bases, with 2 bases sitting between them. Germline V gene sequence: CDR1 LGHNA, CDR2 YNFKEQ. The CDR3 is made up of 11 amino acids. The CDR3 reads CASSQPGELFF. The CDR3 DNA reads TGTGCCAGCAGCCAGCCCGGGGAGCTGTTTTTT.

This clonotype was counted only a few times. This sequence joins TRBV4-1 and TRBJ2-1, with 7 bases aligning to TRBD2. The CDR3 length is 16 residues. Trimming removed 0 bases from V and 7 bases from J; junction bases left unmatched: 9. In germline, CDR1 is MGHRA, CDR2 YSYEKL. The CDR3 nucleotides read TGCGCCAGCAGCCAAGACCGGGACTACCCTCGGAATGAGCAGTTCTTC. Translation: CASSQDRDYPRNEQFF.

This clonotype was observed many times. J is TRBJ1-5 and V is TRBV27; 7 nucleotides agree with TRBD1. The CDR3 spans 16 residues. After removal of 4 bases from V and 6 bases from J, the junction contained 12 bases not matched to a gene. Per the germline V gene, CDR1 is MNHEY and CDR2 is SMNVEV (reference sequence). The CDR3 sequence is CASSSLDRVRGQPQHF. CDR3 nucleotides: TGTGCCAGCAGTTCCCTCGACAGGGTTCGGGGTCAGCCCCAGCATTTT.

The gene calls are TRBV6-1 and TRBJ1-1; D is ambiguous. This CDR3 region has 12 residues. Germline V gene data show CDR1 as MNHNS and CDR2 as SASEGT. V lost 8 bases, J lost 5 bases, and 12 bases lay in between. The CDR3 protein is CASGLPTTEAFF. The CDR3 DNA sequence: TGTGCCAGCGGCCTTCCCACAACTGAAGCTTTCTTT.

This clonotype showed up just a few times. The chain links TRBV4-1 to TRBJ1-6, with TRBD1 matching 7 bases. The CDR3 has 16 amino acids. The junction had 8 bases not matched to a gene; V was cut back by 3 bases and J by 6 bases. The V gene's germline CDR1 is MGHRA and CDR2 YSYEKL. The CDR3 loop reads CASSQTADRANSPLHF. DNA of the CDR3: TGCGCCAGCAGCCAGACCGCTGACAGGGCTAATTCACCCCTCCACTTT.

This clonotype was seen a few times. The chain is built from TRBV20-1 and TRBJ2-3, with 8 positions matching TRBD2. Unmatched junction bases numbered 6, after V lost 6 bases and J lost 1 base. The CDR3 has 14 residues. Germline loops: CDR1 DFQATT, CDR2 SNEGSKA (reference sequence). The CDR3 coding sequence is TGCAGTGCCTCCGAGACTAGCGGCACAGATACGCAGTATTTT. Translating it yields CSASETSGTDTQYF.

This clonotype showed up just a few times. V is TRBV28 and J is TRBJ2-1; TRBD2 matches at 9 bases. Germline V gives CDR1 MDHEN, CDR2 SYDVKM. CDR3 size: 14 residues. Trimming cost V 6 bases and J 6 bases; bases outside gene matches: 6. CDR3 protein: CASRHAGGINEQFF. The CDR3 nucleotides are TGTGCCAGCAGGCACGCGGGGGGGATCAATGAGCAGTTCTTC. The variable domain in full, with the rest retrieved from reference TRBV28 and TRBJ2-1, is DVKVTQSSRYLVKRTGEKVFLECVQDMDHENMFWYRQDPGLGLRLIYFSYDVKMKEKGDIPEGYSVSREKKERFSLILESASTNQTSMYLCASRHAGGINEQFFGPGTRLTVL.

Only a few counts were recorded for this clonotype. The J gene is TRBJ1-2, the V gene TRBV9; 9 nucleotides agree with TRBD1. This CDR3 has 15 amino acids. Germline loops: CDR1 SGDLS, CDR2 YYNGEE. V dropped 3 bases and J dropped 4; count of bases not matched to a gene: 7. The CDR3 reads CASSEGGQGSYGYTF. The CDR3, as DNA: TGTGCCAGCAGCGAGGGGGGACAGGGCTCCTATGGCTACACCTTC.

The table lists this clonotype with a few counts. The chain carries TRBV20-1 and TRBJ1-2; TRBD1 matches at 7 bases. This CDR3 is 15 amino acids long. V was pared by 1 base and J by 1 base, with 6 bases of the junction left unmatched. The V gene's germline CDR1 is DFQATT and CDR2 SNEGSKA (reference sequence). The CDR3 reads CSARVARGDNYGYTF. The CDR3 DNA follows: TGCAGTGCTAGAGTGGCCAGGGGGGATAACTATGGCTACACCTTC.

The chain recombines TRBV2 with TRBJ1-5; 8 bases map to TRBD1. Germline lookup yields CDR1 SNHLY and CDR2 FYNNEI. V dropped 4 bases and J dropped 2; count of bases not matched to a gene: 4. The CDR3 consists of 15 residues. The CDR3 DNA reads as TGTGCCAGCAGTGGCAGGGGGCCTGGCAATCAGCCCCAGCATTTT. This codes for CASSGRGPGNQPQHF.

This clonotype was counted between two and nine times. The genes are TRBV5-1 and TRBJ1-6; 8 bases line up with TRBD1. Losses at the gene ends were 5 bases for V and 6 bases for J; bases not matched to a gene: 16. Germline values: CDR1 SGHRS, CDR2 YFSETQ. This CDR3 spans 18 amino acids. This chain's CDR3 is CASSRPPSTGGSNSPLHF. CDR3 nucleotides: TGCGCCAGCAGTCGACCGCCGTCCACAGGGGGAAGTAATTCACCCCTCCACTTT.

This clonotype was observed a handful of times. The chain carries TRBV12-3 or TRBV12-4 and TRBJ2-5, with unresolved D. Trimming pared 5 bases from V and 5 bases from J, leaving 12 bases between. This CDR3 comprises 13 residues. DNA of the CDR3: TGTGCCAGCAGTCCGACTGACCCGGAGACCCAGTACTTC. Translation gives CASSPTDPETQYF.

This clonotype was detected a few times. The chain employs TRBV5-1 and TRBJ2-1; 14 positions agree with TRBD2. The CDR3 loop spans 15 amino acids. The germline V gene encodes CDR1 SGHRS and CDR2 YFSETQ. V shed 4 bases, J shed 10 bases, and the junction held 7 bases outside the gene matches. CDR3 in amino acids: CASSHGTSGGREQFF. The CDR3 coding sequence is TGCGCCAGCAGCCACGGGACTAGCGGGGGTCGGGAGCAGTTCTTC.

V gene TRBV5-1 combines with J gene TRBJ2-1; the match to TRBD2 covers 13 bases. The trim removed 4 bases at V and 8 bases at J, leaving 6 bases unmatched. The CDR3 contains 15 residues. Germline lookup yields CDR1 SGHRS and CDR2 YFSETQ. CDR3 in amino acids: CASSPGLAGTHEQFF. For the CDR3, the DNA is TGCGCCAGCAGCCCGGGACTAGCGGGAACCCATGAGCAGTTCTTC.

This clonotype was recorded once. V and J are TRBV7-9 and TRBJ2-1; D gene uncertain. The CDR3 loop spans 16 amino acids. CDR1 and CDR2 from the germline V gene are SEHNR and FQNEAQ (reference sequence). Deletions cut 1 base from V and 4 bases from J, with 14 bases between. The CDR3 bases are TGTGCCAGCAGCTTAGGGCACGATACGAGATACAATGAGCAGTTCTTC. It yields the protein CASSLGHDTRYNEQFF.

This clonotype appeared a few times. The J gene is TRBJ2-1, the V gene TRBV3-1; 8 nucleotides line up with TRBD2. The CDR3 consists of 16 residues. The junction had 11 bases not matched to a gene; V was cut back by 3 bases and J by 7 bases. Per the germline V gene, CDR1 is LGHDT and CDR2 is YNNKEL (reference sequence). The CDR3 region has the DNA TGTGCCAGCAGCCAGGGAGCGGGAGCGGGTAAGAATGAGCAGTTCTTC. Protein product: CASSQGAGAGKNEQFF.

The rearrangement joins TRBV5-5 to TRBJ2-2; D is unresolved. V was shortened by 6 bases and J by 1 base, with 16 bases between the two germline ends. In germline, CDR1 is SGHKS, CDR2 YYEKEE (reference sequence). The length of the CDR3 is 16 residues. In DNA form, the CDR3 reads TGTGCCAGCAACCCGGGTCCTGGGCGGAACACCGGGGAGCTGTTTTTT. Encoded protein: CASNPGPGRNTGELFF. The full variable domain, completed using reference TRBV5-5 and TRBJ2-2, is DAGVTQSPTHLIKTRGQQVTLRCSPISGHKSVSWYQQVLGQGPQFIFQYYEKEERGRGNFPDRFSARQFPNYSSELNVNALLLGDSALYLCASNPGPGRNTGELFFGEGSRLTVL.

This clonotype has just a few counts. The CDR3 coding sequence is TGTGCCAGCAGAGATCGACAGGTCACTGAAGCTTTCTTT. Translating gives CASRDRQVTEAFF. The rearrangement uses TRBV2 and TRBJ1-1, with a possible D match to TRBD1 (6 bases). CDR3 length: 13 amino acids. The germline V gene has CDR1 SNHLY and CDR2 FYNNEI. The germline V and J ends were trimmed by 6 bases and 4 bases, with 12 bases remaining between them.

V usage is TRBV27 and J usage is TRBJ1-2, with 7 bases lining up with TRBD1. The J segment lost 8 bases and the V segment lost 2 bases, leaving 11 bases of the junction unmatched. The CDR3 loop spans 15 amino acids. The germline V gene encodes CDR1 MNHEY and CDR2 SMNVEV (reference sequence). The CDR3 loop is CASSLGGTVTGGYTF. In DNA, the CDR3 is TGTGCCAGCAGTTTAGGAGGGACAGTAACCGGGGGCTACACCTTC.

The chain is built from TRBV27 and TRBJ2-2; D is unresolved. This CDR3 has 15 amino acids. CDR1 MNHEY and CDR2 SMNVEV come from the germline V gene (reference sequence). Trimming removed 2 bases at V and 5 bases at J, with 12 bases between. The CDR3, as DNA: TGTGCCAGCAGTTTAGGCGTCATAGGGACCGGGGAGCTGTTTTTT. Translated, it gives CASSLGVIGTGELFF.

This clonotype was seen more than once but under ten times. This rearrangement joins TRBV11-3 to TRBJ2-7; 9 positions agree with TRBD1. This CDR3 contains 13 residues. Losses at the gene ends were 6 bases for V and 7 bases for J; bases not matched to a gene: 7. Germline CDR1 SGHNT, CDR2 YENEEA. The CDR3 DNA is TGTGCCAGCAGTCCCGGGACAGGGCGAGAGCAGTACTTC. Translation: CASSPGTGREQYF.

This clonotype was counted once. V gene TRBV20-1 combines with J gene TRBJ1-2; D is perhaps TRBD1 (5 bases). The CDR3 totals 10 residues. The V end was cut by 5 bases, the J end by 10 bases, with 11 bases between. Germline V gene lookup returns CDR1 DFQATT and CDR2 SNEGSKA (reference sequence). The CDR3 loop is CSALGRDYTF. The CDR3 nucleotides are TGCAGTGCTTTGGGACGGGACTACACCTTC.

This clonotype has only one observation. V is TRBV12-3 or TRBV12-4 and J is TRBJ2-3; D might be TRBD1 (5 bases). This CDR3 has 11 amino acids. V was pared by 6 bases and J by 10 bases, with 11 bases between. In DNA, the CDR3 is TGTGCCAGCAGCCAGCAGGGCGCGCAGTATTTT. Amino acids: CASSQQGAQYF.

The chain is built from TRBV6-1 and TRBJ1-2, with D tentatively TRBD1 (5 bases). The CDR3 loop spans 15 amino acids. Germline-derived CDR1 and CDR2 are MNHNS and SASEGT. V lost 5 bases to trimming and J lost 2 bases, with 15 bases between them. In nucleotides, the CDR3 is TGTGCCAGCAGTCTCGGGGGGTTCGGGAACTATGGCTACACCTTC. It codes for CASSLGGFGNYGYTF.

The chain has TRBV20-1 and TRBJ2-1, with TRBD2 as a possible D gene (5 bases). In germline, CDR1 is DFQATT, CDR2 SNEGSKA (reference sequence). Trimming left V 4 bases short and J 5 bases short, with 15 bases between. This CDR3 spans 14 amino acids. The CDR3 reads CSATLSGSHNEQFF. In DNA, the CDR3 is TGCAGTGCTACCCTGAGCGGATCCCACAATGAGCAGTTCTTC.

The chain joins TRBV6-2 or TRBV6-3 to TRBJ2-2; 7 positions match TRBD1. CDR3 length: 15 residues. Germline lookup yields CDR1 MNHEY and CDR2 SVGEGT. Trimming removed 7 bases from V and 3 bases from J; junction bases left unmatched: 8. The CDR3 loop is CASTQGDSYTGELFF. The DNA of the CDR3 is TGTGCCAGCACCCAAGGGGACAGCTACACCGGGGAGCTGTTTTTT.

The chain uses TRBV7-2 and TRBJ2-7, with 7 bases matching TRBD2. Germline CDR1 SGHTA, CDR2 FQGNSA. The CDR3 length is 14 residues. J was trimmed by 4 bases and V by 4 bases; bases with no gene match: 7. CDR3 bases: TGTGCCAGCAGCTCGCAGAGCGGGGCTTACGAGCAGTACTTC. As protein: CASSSQSGAYEQYF.

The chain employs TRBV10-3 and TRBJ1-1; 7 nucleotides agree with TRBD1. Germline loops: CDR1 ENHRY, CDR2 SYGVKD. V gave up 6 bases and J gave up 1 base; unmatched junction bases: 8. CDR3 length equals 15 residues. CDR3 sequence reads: CAIRPDRVGNTEAFF. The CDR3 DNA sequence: TGTGCCATCAGACCCGACAGGGTTGGGAACACTGAAGCTTTCTTT.

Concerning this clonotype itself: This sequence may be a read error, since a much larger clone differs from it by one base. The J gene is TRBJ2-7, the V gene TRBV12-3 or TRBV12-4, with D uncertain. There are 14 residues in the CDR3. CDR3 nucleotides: TGTGGCAGCAGTTTACAGCTACAGTCCTACGAGCAGTACTTC. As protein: CGSSLQLQSYEQYF.

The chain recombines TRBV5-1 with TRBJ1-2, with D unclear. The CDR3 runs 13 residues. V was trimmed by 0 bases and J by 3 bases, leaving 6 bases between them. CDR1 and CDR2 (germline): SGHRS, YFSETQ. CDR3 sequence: CASSLGAHYGYTF. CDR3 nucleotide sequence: TGCGCCAGCAGCTTGGGGGCCCACTATGGCTACACCTTC.

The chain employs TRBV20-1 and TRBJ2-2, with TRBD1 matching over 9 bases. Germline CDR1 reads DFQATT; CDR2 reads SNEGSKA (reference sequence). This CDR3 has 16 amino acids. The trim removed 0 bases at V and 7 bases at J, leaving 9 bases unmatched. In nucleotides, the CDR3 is TGCAGTGCTAGAGATCCACAGGGGGCCCGAATCGGGGAGCTGTTTTTT. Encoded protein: CSARDPQGARIGELFF.

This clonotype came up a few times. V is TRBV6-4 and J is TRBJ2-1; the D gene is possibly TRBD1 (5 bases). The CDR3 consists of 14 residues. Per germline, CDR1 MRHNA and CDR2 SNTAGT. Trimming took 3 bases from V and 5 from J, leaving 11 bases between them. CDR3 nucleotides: TGTGCCAGCAGTGAGGGGCTGGAACACAATGAGCAGTTCTTC. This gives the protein CASSEGLEHNEQFF.